A selection of T cell receptor beta chains follows, all from one sample in a study of tumor-infiltrating lymphocytes in primary liver carcinoma. TCRdb used MiXCR to reprocess the multiplex PCR reads, holding one entry per CDR3 protein. This sample has 99,000 or so distinct CDR3 sequences; around three quarters occur once, and the top ten carry just over 9.5%. The sample comprised liver tumor tissue from sampling region 5. These TCRs come from a woman aged 60 to 75 with primary liver carcinoma and hepatitis B virus infection. Each CDR3 is given with its conserved first and last residue. Fields, in order: clone size, D gene, J gene, V gene, CDR3 protein, CDR3 DNA. The D gene is left open where the match is weak. The size entry is marked missing in some rows and otherwise reads once, few, many or a size class.

few NA TRBJ2-1 TRBV5-4 CASSPRLVGESNEQFF TGTGCCAGCAGCCCCCGACTTGTGGGAGAATCAAATGAGCAGTTCTTC
few TRBD2 TRBJ2-7 TRBV19 CASRTSGGSYEQYF TGTGCCAGCCGAACTAGCGGGGGCTCCTACGAGCAGTACTTC
NA NA TRBJ2-3 TRBV11-2 CASSLGLPTDTRYF TGTGCCAGCAGCCTGGGGTTGCCCACAGATACGCGGTATTTT
many TRBD2 TRBJ2-1 TRBV11-2 CASTRTPRASGIWTRDYNEQFF TGTGCCAGCACCAGAACCCCTCGGGCTAGCGGGATCTGGACCCGGGACTACAATGAGCAGTTCTTC
many NA TRBJ1-5 TRBV6-1 CASSEGNTNNQPQHF TGTGCCAGCAGTGAAGGGAACACAAACAATCAGCCCCAGCATTTT
NA NA TRBJ1-3 TRBV11-2 CAGSFPGGSTIYF TGTGCCGGCAGCTTCCCCGGCGGAAGCACCATATATTTT
NA NA TRBJ2-1 TRBV4-2 CASSQEMDEHFF TGTGCCAGCAGCCAAGAAATGGACGAGCATTTCTTC
NA TRBD2 TRBJ2-5 TRBV11-2 CASRLEYGGGKTQYF TGTGCCAGCAGGTTAGAGTACGGGGGGGGTAAGACCCAGTACTTC
NA NA TRBJ1-1 TRBV6-5 CANKGRYTEAFF TGTGCCAACAAGGGGAGGTACACTGAAGCATTCTTT
NA NA TRBJ2-1 TRBV11-3 CASSHGLSGDEQFF TGTGCCAGCAGCCATGGACTATCGGGGGATGAGCAGTTCTTC
NA TRBD1 TRBJ2-3 TRBV28 CASSQGATDTQYF TGTGCCAGCAGTCAGGGGGCCACAGATACGCAGTATTTT
NA NA TRBJ2-5 TRBV20-1 CNVIGPYQETQYF TGCAATGTCATAGGGCCCTACCAAGAGACCCAGTACTTC
few TRBD1 TRBJ1-6 TRBV28 CASSFRQGAGSPLHF TGTGCCAGCAGTTTCAGGCAGGGGGCGGGCTCACCCCTCCACTTT
NA TRBD2 TRBJ2-1 TRBV11-2 CASSLGLVAGGPNEQLF TGTGCCAGTAGCTTAGGTCTGGTAGCGGGAGGGCCGAATGAGCAATTATTC
once TRBD1 TRBJ1-1 TRBV5-1 CASRLGQGYTDAFF TGCGCCAGCAGATTGGGACAGGGATACACTGACGCTTTCTTT
few TRBD1 TRBJ2-3 TRBV2 CASSLDRLSTDTQYF TGTGCCAGCAGTCTGGACAGGTTAAGCACAGATACGCAGTATTTT
NA NA TRBJ1-5 TRBV4-1 CASSRTTGVNIKQPQHF TGCGCCAGCAGCCGCACCACGGGGGTGAATATCAAACAGCCCCAGCATTTT
NA NA TRBJ1-2 TRBV27 CASSLGYGYTF TGTGCCAGCAGTTTAGGGTATGGCTACACCTTC
NA NA TRBJ2-1 TRBV28 CARSPRTASYNEQFF TGTGCCAGAAGTCCACGGACAGCTAGCTACAATGAGCAGTTCTTC
NA NA TRBJ2-1 TRBV11-2 CASSAGGYIEHFF TGTGCCAGCAGTGCCGGGGGCTACATTGAACATTTCTTC